Listed here are 16 T cell receptor beta chains from one sample, sequenced in a study of CD8 T cells in ankylosing spondylitis. Antigens of these TCRs are unknown. Study outcomes and limitations: There was a TCR beta motif, made of 7 to 9 highly homologous variants, that appeared characteristic of ankylosing spondylitis blood.

TCRdb itself ran the 5' RACE reads through MiXCR, one entry per CDR3 protein. Among tens of thousands of distinct CDR3 sequences listed, around 8.3% were seen once. Sequenced sample: blood, either unsorted or a sorted T cell fraction (not recorded which). Receptors originate from a male donor with ankylosing spondylitis.

This clonotype was seen repeatedly, ten times or more. This chain links TRBV20-1 with TRBJ2-1, with a weak D call TRBD1 (6 bases). V was trimmed by 5 bases and J by 0 bases, leaving 20 bases between them. Germline loops: CDR1 DFQATT, CDR2 SNEGSKA (reference sequence). This CDR3 is 17 amino acids long. The CDR3 protein is CSARFPDSTSSYNEQFF. The CDR3 DNA follows: TGCAGTGCTCGGTTTCCGGACAGCACGAGCTCCTACAATGAGCAGTTCTTC.

As concerns this clonotype: This sequence may be a read error, since a much larger clone differs from it by one base. The chain uses TRBV6-6 and TRBJ2-2; no definite D call. Deletions cut 5 bases from V and 6 bases from J, with 4 bases between. Germline assignment: CDR1 MNHNY and CDR2 SVGAGI (reference sequence). The CDR3 is made up of 11 amino acids. CDR3 in amino acids: CASSAPGELFF. CDR3 in DNA: TGTGCCAGCAGTGCGCCCGGGGAGCTGTTTTTT.

This clonotype was seen a handful of times. This sequence joins TRBV27 and TRBJ2-1; no clear D gene. The germline gives CDR1 MNHEY, CDR2 SMNVEV (reference sequence). This CDR3 spans 14 amino acids. V gave up 2 bases and J gave up 5 bases, with 10 bases separating them. In DNA, the CDR3 is TGTGCCAGCAGTTTACTCGTTAGAGACAATGAGCAGTTCTTC. This gives the protein CASSLLVRDNEQFF.

This clonotype was seen many times. V usage is TRBV7-9 and J usage is TRBJ2-3; 7 bases line up with TRBD1. This CDR3 contains 15 residues. V lost 5 bases and J lost 4; bases outside the gene matches: 9. CDR1 is SEHNR and CDR2 is FQNEAQ in the germline V gene (reference sequence). CDR3 region: CASSPSGTASDTQYF. The CDR3 region has the DNA TGTGCCAGCAGCCCTAGTGGGACAGCATCAGATACGCAGTATTTT.

This clonotype was seen ten or more times. This rearrangement joins TRBV29-1 to TRBJ2-2; D call uncertain. Germline V gene lookup returns CDR1 SQVTM and CDR2 ANQGSEA. Trimming removed 2 bases from V and 4 bases from J, with 5 bases in between. This CDR3 contains 12 residues. The CDR3 nucleotides are TGCAGCGTTGAACAAGCCACCGGGGAGCTGTTTTTT. It yields the protein CSVEQATGELFF.

This clonotype was observed at least ten times. In DNA, the CDR3 is TGTGCCAGCAGCTTCGGGGGTAACCACAATGAGCAGTTCTTC. It specifies CASSFGGNHNEQFF. The rearrangement joins TRBV11-1 to TRBJ2-1; TRBD2 is a possible D gene (6 bases). The CDR3 has 14 amino acids. V lost 3 bases to trimming and J lost 5 bases, with 11 bases between them. Germline V gene lookup returns CDR1 SGHAT and CDR2 FQDESV (reference sequence).

The chain links TRBV6-1 to TRBJ2-5, with no clear D. This CDR3 comprises 14 residues. Germline V gene data show CDR1 as MNHNS and CDR2 as SASEGT. Trimming cost V 1 base and J 4 bases, with 10 bases left between them. CDR3 sequence reads: CASSEEQQVETQYF. The CDR3, as DNA: TGTGCCAGCAGTGAAGAACAGCAGGTAGAGACCCAGTACTTC.

This clonotype was seen only a few times. The chain joins TRBV5-1 to TRBJ1-2; 8 bases fit TRBD1. The CDR3 totals 15 residues. Germline values: CDR1 SGHRS, CDR2 YFSETQ. Trimming removed 4 bases from V and 4 bases from J; junction bases left unmatched: 9. CDR3 DNA sequence: TGCGCCAGCAGCCTGGACGGGACAGGAGGCTATGGCTACACCTTC. Translated, it gives CASSLDGTGGYGYTF.

This clonotype was seen more than once but under ten times. This chain connects TRBV11-2 to TRBJ2-3; TRBD2 is a possible D gene (7 bases). There are 17 residues in the CDR3. V gave up 1 base and J gave up 5 bases, with 19 bases separating them. From germline, CDR1 is SGHAT and CDR2 FQNNGV. This CDR3 reads CASSLGGGRTRGDTQYF. The CDR3 region has the DNA TGTGCCAGCAGCTTAGGCGGGGGACGGACCAGGGGAGATACGCAGTATTTT. Supplemented by reference TRBV11-2 and TRBJ2-3, the full variable domain reads EAGVAQSPRYKIIEKRQSVAFWCNPISGHATLYWYQQILGQGPKLLIQFQNNGVVDDSQLPKDRFSAERLKGVDSTLKIQPAKLEDSAVYLCASSLGGGRTRGDTQYFGPGTRLTVL.

This clonotype was seen many times. This sequence joins TRBV13 and TRBJ2-1; TRBD1 or TRBD2 may be the D gene (6 bases each). Trimming took 1 base from V and 7 from J, leaving 11 bases between them. Germline assignment: CDR1 PRHDT and CDR2 FYEKMQ (reference sequence). The CDR3 consists of 14 residues. CDR3 loop: CASSLEQGRNEQFF. For the CDR3, the DNA is TGTGCCAGCAGCTTAGAGCAGGGGAGGAATGAGCAGTTCTTC.

This clonotype was detected only a few times. The chain has TRBV19 and TRBJ2-2, with TRBD1 identical over 8 bases. The germline V gene encodes CDR1 LNHDA and CDR2 SQIVND (reference sequence). The CDR3 has 16 residues. Trimming removed 4 bases from V and 4 bases from J; junction bases left unmatched: 8. Here the CDR3 reads CASSNRDRHLTGELFF. In DNA, the CDR3 is TGTGCCAGTAGTAACCGGGACAGGCACCTCACCGGGGAGCTGTTTTTT. Variable domain in full (rest from reference TRBV19 and TRBJ2-2): DGGITQSPKYLFRKEGQNVTLSCEQNLNHDAMYWYRQDPGQGLRLIYYSQIVNDFQKGDIAEGYSVSREKKESFPLTVTSAQKNPTAFYLCASSNRDRHLTGELFFGEGSRLTVL.

This clonotype was counted ten times or more. The chain couples TRBV7-7 to TRBJ2-2; 9 positions match TRBD2. V shed 0 bases and J 6 bases; nucleotides not matched to a gene: 2. Germline-derived CDR1 and CDR2 are SSHAT and FNYEAQ (reference sequence). There are 15 residues in the CDR3. The CDR3 DNA is TGTGCCAGCAGCTTAGCGGGACTAGCCGCCGGGGAGCTGTTTTTT. Its translation: CASSLAGLAAGELFF.

This clonotype was counted at least ten times. The chain is built from TRBV7-2 and TRBJ2-5; 9 bases are a match to TRBD1. In germline, CDR1 is SGHTA, CDR2 FQGNSA. V lost 5 bases, J lost 4 bases, and 5 bases stayed unmatched. CDR3 length equals 14 residues. CDR3 protein: CASSQTGGGETQYF. CDR3 nucleotide sequence: TGTGCCAGCAGCCAAACAGGGGGCGGAGAGACCCAGTACTTC.

CDR3 sequence: CASSTGTSGFMNTEAFF. The CDR3 nucleotides are TGTGCCAGCAGCACCGGGACATCGGGCTTTATGAACACTGAAGCTTTCTTT. The J gene is TRBJ1-1, the V gene TRBV6-1; TRBD1 is a possible D gene (6 bases). This CDR3 has 17 amino acids. Trimming took off 6 bases at V and 0 bases at J, with 20 bases between the two ends. Germline CDR1 MNHNS, CDR2 SASEGT.

This clonotype has a handful of counts. The chain joins TRBV6-1 to TRBJ2-1, with a possible D match to TRBD2 (6 bases). In germline, CDR1 is MNHNS, CDR2 SASEGT. The CDR3 loop spans 13 amino acids. The V end was cut by 8 bases, the J end by 2 bases, with 10 bases between. In DNA, the CDR3 is TGTGCCAGCCGGGAGAAGACCTACAATGAGCAGTTCTTC. This sequence encodes CASREKTYNEQFF.

The J gene is TRBJ2-1, the V gene TRBV24-1; D uncertain. V lost 0 bases, J lost 8 bases, and 7 bases lay in between. Germline V lookup: CDR1 KGHDR, CDR2 SFDVKD. The CDR3 has 13 residues. Written as DNA, the CDR3 is TGTGCCACCAGTGATTTGCCATCCGATGAGCAGTTCTTC. Encoded protein: CATSDLPSDEQFF.